The 13 T cell receptor beta chains below were found in one sample sequenced in a study of Ad26.COV2.S vaccination and SARS-CoV-2 variants. The treatment is: around 19 received Ad26.COV2.S at low or high dose, single or two shots; 5 received placebo; per-sample allocation not given. Collection of the samples took place on day 63 after the first injection of vaccine or placebo. Here immunoSEQ multiplex PCR was the method, and the copy in TCRdb shows in-frame clones only, minus some. This sample has hundreds of thousands of clones, with about nine tenths found just once. The material sequenced was peripheral blood, taken in a trial of Ad26.COV2.S vaccine versus placebo. The origin of the receptors is a person aged 18 to 65 who received the Ad26.COV2.S COVID-19 vaccine or a placebo.

CDR3 loop: CASSPAKNIQYF. In DNA form, the CDR3 reads TGTGCCAGCAGTCCCGCCAAAAACATTCAGTACTTC. This rearrangement joins TRBV6-5 to TRBJ2-4; no definite D call. The CDR3 runs to 12 residues. Germline V lookup: CDR1 MNHEY, CDR2 SVGAGI. V was shortened by 5 bases and J by 1 base, with 3 bases between the two germline ends.

The chain links TRBV6-5 to TRBJ2-7; TRBD1 matches at 8 bases. The CDR3 runs to 13 residues. Germline V CDR1 and CDR2: MNHEY, SVGAGI. Trimming took 6 bases from V and 1 from J; bases not matched to a gene: 2. Here the CDR3 reads CASRTGVSYEQYF. CDR3 coding DNA: TGTGCCAGCAGGACAGGGGTGTCCTACGAGCAGTACTTC.

The V call is TRBV11-2, the J call TRBJ2-1; TRBD2 agrees at 8 bases. V trimming: 2 bases; J trimming: 5 bases; junction bases outside the gene matches: 8. The CDR3 has 16 amino acids. Germline CDR1 reads SGHAT; CDR2 reads FQNNGV. The CDR3 DNA reads as TGTGCCAGCAGCTTAAGGGCGGGGGGCAACGACAATGAGCAGTTCTTC. It is translated as CASSLRAGGNDNEQFF.

The chain links TRBV11-1 to TRBJ2-5; D perhaps matches TRBD1 (6 bases). Germline V gene sequence: CDR1 SGHAT, CDR2 FQDESV (reference sequence). This CDR3 has 12 amino acids. Trimming stripped 6 bases from V and 7 bases from J, with 12 bases between. The CDR3 nucleotides are TGTGCCAGCAGAAAGGGGGATGGGACCCAGTACTTC. Its translation: CASRKGDGTQYF.

This clone was picked up one time. The V gene is TRBV12-3 or TRBV12-4, the J gene TRBJ1-2; D is possibly TRBD1 (6 bases). The CDR3 is 13 residues long. The V end was cut by 5 bases, the J end by 8 bases, with 15 bases between. This chain's CDR3 is CASSLPGADGYTF. CDR3 nucleotides: TGTGCCAGCAGTCTCCCAGGGGCTGACGGCTACACCTTC.

V gene TRBV18 combines with J gene TRBJ2-7; maybe TRBD1 (6 bases). The CDR3 spans 14 residues. Germline CDR1 KGHSH, CDR2 LQKENI. Trimming removed 1 base at V and 2 bases at J, with 9 bases between. Written as DNA, the CDR3 is TGTGCCAGCTCACCACGCGGACAGACCTACGAGCAGTACTTC. Its protein product is CASSPRGQTYEQYF.

J is TRBJ1-2 and V is TRBV5-8, with D possibly matching TRBD1 (6 bases). Germline V gives CDR1 SGHTS, CDR2 YDEGEE. The V end was cut by 0 bases, the J end by 0 bases, with 9 bases between. The CDR3 loop spans 15 amino acids. CDR3 nucleotide sequence: TGTGCCAGCAGCTTGGACAGGGCCGCTAACTATGGCTACACCTTC. Its protein is CASSLDRAANYGYTF.

This chain links TRBV7-6 with TRBJ2-7; tentative D call: TRBD2 (6 bases). The CDR3 runs to 16 residues. Trimming pared 4 bases from V and 0 bases from J, leaving 16 bases between. Germline CDR1 reads SGHVS; CDR2 reads FNYEAQ. The CDR3 loop reads CASSSTRGASSYEQYF. The CDR3 DNA sequence: TGTGCCAGCAGCTCCACTCGCGGGGCGAGCTCCTACGAGCAGTACTTC.

The gene calls are TRBV28 and TRBJ2-3; 7 bases agree with TRBD1. Germline assignment: CDR1 MDHEN and CDR2 SYDVKM. The J segment lost 14 bases and the V segment lost 2 bases, leaving 16 bases of the junction unmatched. The CDR3 totals 15 residues. CDR3 coding DNA: TGTGCCAGCAGTTTAAGGTCACAGGGGATCACAGGAGCGTATTTT. This sequence encodes CASSLRSQGITGAYF. Supplemented by reference TRBV28 and TRBJ2-3, the full variable domain reads DVKVTQSSRYLVKRTGEKVFLECVQDMDHENMFWYRQDPGLGLRLIYFSYDVKMKEKGDIPEGYSVSREKKERFSLILESASTNQTSMYLCASSLRSQGITGAYFGPGTRLTVL.

The CDR3 here is CASSPTDSGNTIYF. The DNA of the CDR3 is TGCGCCAGCAGCCCGACCGACTCTGGAAACACCATATATTTT. The rearrangement links TRBV5-1 to TRBJ1-3; D remains ambiguous. The CDR3 has 14 residues. The V gene lost 4 bases and the J gene lost 0 bases, with 8 bases spanning the gap. Germline V gene lookup returns CDR1 SGHRS and CDR2 YFSETQ.

V and J are TRBV27 and TRBJ2-1; D possibly corresponds to TRBD1 (5 bases). With 2 bases removed from V and 7 bases from J, the gap between germline ends came to 12 bases. Germline V lookup: CDR1 MNHEY, CDR2 SMNVEV (reference sequence). The CDR3 consists of 14 residues. The DNA for the CDR3 is TGTGCCAGCAGTTTACTGGACACAAAGAATGAGCAGTTCTTC. Protein sequence: CASSLLDTKNEQFF.

This sequence joins TRBV20-1 and TRBJ1-1, with D unclear. Germline V gives CDR1 DFQATT, CDR2 SNEGSKA (reference sequence). V was clipped by 1 base and J by 5 bases, with 2 bases between them. The CDR3 sequence is 10 residues long. The CDR3 sequence: CSARGTEAFF. CDR3 nucleotide sequence: TGCAGTGCTAGAGGGACTGAAGCTTTCTTT.

V and J are TRBV5-4 and TRBJ2-5; a possible D gene is TRBD1 (6 bases). Trimming took 5 bases from V and 5 from J, leaving 10 bases between them. From germline, CDR1 is SGHNT and CDR2 YYREEE (reference sequence). This CDR3 region has 12 residues. The chain's CDR3 is CASRDDRETQYF. The CDR3 DNA reads TGTGCCAGCAGGGATGACAGGGAGACCCAGTACTTC.